One sample yielded the 24 T cell receptor beta chains listed below, sequenced in a study of blood T cell repertoires in COVID-19. Sequencing used immunoSEQ multiplex PCR; TCRdb keeps in-frame clones, though not all of them. The sample comprises 91,000 or so clones, roughly four fifths of which are singletons, and 6% to 7.5% rests with the top ten. The sequenced sample consisted of peripheral blood. Every receptor here comes from a man in his fifties with active or convalescent COVID-19.

CDR3 region: CASSGGGRGTDTQYF. CDR3 nucleotides: TGTGCCAGCAGTGGGGGGGGCCGAGGGACAGATACGCAGTATTTT. The rearrangement links TRBV2 to TRBJ2-3, with TRBD2 as a possible D gene (7 bases). The germline gives CDR1 SNHLY, CDR2 FYNNEI. CDR3 size: 15 residues. With 4 bases removed from V and 3 bases from J, the gap between germline ends came to 14 bases.

V usage is TRBV20-1 and J usage is TRBJ2-7, with TRBD2 as a possible D gene (6 bases). V was pared by 3 bases and J by 3 bases, with 9 bases between. CDR1 is DFQATT, CDR2 SNEGSKA, per germline (reference sequence). This CDR3 contains 12 residues. The CDR3, as DNA: TGCAGTGCTAGTGGCGGGATCTACGAGCAGTACGTC. This encodes CSASGGIYEQYV.

This sequence joins TRBV5-5 and TRBJ1-1; D gene unclear. CDR3 length: 13 amino acids. CDR1 SGHKS and CDR2 YYEKEE come from the germline V gene (reference sequence). Trimming left V 4 bases short and J 3 bases short, with 10 bases between. The CDR3 DNA follows: TGTGCCAGCAGCGTTGCAAGCGACACTGAAGCTTTCTTT. Translated: CASSVASDTEAFF. Based on the CDR3 plus reference TRBV5-5 and TRBJ1-1, the full variable domain is DAGVTQSPTHLIKTRGQQVTLRCSPISGHKSVSWYQQVLGQGPQFIFQYYEKEERGRGNFPDRFSARQFPNYSSELNVNALLLGDSALYLCASSVASDTEAFFGQGTRLTVV.

V usage is TRBV30 and J usage is TRBJ2-7; D call uncertain. Germline values: CDR1 GTSNPN, CDR2 SVGIG (reference sequence). The ends were cut back, 3 bases at V and 6 bases at J, with 15 bases in the middle. This CDR3 comprises 13 residues. In nucleotides, the CDR3 is TGTGCCTGGAGGCCTCAAGGAAGAGGCGAGCAGTACTTC. It specifies CAWRPQGRGEQYF.

This clone was recorded once. This chain links TRBV28 with TRBJ1-4; D gene uncertain. This CDR3 contains 12 residues. Germline loops: CDR1 MDHEN, CDR2 SYDVKM. Trimming left V 6 bases short and J 8 bases short, with 10 bases between. The CDR3 bases are TGTGCCAGCAGCCTGGCTCAGGAAAAACTGTTTTTT. Its protein product is CASSLAQEKLFF.

The sample holds one count of this clone. The chain is built from TRBV3-1 (or the pseudogene TRBV3-2) and TRBJ2-1; 16 positions agree with TRBD2. Germline V lookup: CDR1 LGHDT, CDR2 YNNKEL (reference sequence). The CDR3 runs 17 residues. V was pared by 5 bases and J by 7 bases, with 8 bases of the junction left unmatched. The CDR3 sequence is CASSNRAGLAGGNEQFF. CDR3 coding DNA: TGTGCCAGCAGCAACCGCGCGGGACTAGCGGGGGGGAATGAGCAGTTCTTC.

This clone came up a few times. V is TRBV5-6 and J is TRBJ2-7; D perhaps matches TRBD2 (7 bases). With 6 bases removed from V and 1 base from J, the gap between germline ends came to 14 bases. Germline V gene sequence: CDR1 SGHDT, CDR2 YYEEEE. The CDR3 loop spans 14 amino acids. The CDR3: CASTRRGGSYEQYV. CDR3 sequence (DNA): TGTGCCAGCACCCGGAGGGGGGGGTCCTACGAGCAGTACGTC.

J is TRBJ1-1 and V is TRBV15; D is ambiguous. The CDR3 has 14 amino acids. The ends were cut back, 6 bases at V and 3 bases at J, with 14 bases in the middle. Looked up from germline, CDR1 is LNHNV and CDR2 is YYDKDF (reference sequence). The CDR3 coding sequence is TGTGCCACCAGTCGACACCGAACGGACACTGAAGCTTTCTTT. This codes for CATSRHRTDTEAFF.

The V gene is TRBV11-1, the J gene TRBJ2-2; 10 bases fit TRBD1. V was clipped by 2 bases and J by 4 bases; unmatched bases: 4. Germline assignment: CDR1 SGHAT and CDR2 FQDESV (reference sequence). The CDR3 covers 16 residues. CDR3 region: CASSLPRTGGTGELFF. CDR3 in DNA: TGTGCCAGCAGCTTACCTCGGACAGGGGGCACCGGGGAGCTGTTTTTT.

The rearrangement uses TRBV10-1 and TRBJ2-5; tentative D call: TRBD2 (7 bases). Per germline, CDR1 WNHNN and CDR2 SYGVQD (reference sequence). The CDR3 contains 15 residues. V was trimmed by 2 bases and J by 1 base, leaving 11 bases between them. The CDR3, as DNA: TGCGCCAGCAGTGAGAGCGGGACATCCCAAGAGACCCAGTACTTC. Amino acid sequence: CASSESGTSQETQYF.

This clone was seen once. The chain recombines TRBV30 with TRBJ2-7; D might be TRBD2 (6 bases). The CDR3 has 11 amino acids. Germline V gene sequence: CDR1 GTSNPN, CDR2 SVGIG (reference sequence). Written as DNA, the CDR3 is TGTGCGGGGGGTCCTTCCTACGAGCAGTACTTC. Residues: CAGGPSYEQYF. Full variable domain (rest looked up from reference TRBV30 and TRBJ2-7): SQTIHQWPATLVQPVGSPLSLECTVEGTSNPNLYWYRQAAGRGLQLLFYSVGIGQISSEVPQNLSASRPQDRQFILSSKKLLLSDSGFYLCAGGPSYEQYFGPGTRLTVT.

This clone showed up just once. The rearrangement uses TRBV28 and TRBJ1-2; TRBD1 matches 9 bases. The V gene end was trimmed by 2 bases and the J gene end by 8 bases; junction bases not matched to a gene: 6. CDR1 is MDHEN, CDR2 SYDVKM, per germline. The CDR3 length is 14 residues. CDR3 amino acids: CASSLRDRVGGYTF. The CDR3 nucleotides are TGTGCCAGCAGTTTACGGGACAGGGTTGGGGGCTACACCTTC.

This chain joins TRBV2 and TRBJ1-4, with D perhaps matching TRBD1 (5 bases). CDR1 and CDR2 from the germline V gene are SNHLY and FYNNEI. V was pared by 2 bases and J by 0 bases, with 10 bases between. CDR3 size: 16 residues. The CDR3 protein is CASSETGRTTNEKLFF. As DNA, the CDR3 is TGTGCCAGCAGTGAAACAGGCCGCACAACTAATGAAAAACTGTTTTTT.

This chain joins TRBV5-1 and TRBJ2-1, with 7 bases aligning to TRBD2. CDR1 and CDR2 (germline): SGHRS, YFSETQ. There are 16 residues in the CDR3. After removal of 1 base from V and 6 bases from J, the junction contained 10 bases not matched to a gene. CDR3 in amino acids: CASSLSVTSKGNEQFF. CDR3 DNA sequence: TGCGCCAGCAGCTTGAGTGTGACTAGCAAGGGCAATGAGCAGTTCTTC.

The chain joins TRBV9 to TRBJ1-6; TRBD1 matches 8 bases. This CDR3 spans 14 amino acids. V was pared by 3 bases and J by 9 bases, with 5 bases of the junction left unmatched. Germline CDR1 and CDR2: SGDLS and YYNGEE. Here the CDR3 reads CASSEGQVGSPLHF. The CDR3 nucleotides are TGTGCCAGCAGCGAGGGACAGGTCGGTTCACCCCTCCACTTT.

The V and J genes are TRBV5-1 and TRBJ2-7; 16 bases fit TRBD2. Looked up from germline, CDR1 is SGHRS and CDR2 is YFSETQ. V was clipped by 6 bases and J by 1 base; unmatched bases: 4. The CDR3 covers 16 residues. This CDR3 is CASTGLAGGSSYEQYV. In nucleotides, the CDR3 is TGCGCCAGCACGGGACTAGCGGGGGGGAGTTCCTACGAGCAGTACGTC.

The V and J genes are TRBV13 and TRBJ2-3, with TRBD2 as a possible D gene (6 bases). CDR1 is PRHDT and CDR2 is FYEKMQ in the germline V gene (reference sequence). The CDR3 totals 13 residues. V lost 5 bases, J lost 4 bases, and 10 bases lay in between. The CDR3, as DNA: TGTGCCAGCAGCCTTCTAGCGTCAGATACGCAGTATTTT. Amino acids: CASSLLASDTQYF.

This clone was counted a single time. The chain uses TRBV18 and TRBJ1-6, with 10 nucleotides matching TRBD1. V gave up 4 bases and J gave up 7 bases; unmatched junction bases: 4. The CDR3 runs 15 residues. Per germline, CDR1 KGHSH and CDR2 LQKENI. CDR3 nucleotide sequence: TGTGCCAGCTCACTAGGGACAGGGGACAATTCACCCCTCCACTTT. This sequence encodes CASSLGTGDNSPLHF. Together with reference TRBV18 and TRBJ1-6, the CDR3 gives the full variable domain: NAGVMQNPRHLVRRRGQEARLRCSPMKGHSHVYWYRQLPEEGLKFMVYLQKENIIDESGMPKERFSAEFPKEGPSILRIQQVVRGDSAAYFCASSLGTGDNSPLHFGNGTRLTVT.

The chain is built from TRBV21-1 and TRBJ1-2; no DNA check was done on the table's D call, TRBD1. TRBV21-1 counts as a pseudogene. This CDR3 comprises 14 residues. CDR3 in amino acids: CASSFSDSNYGYTF. The CDR3 coding sequence is TGTGCCAGCAGCTTTTCGGACAGTAACTATGGCTACACCTTC.

The rearrangement joins TRBV28 to TRBJ2-6; D is possibly TRBD1 (6 bases). CDR3 length: 15 amino acids. The V gene lost 1 base and the J gene lost 2 bases, with 6 bases spanning the gap. Germline V lookup: CDR1 MDHEN, CDR2 SYDVKM. CDR3 sequence (DNA): TGTGCCAGCAGTTTATACAGGGCTGGGGCCAACGTCCTGACTTTC. This codes for CASSLYRAGANVLTF.

The chain has TRBV28 and TRBJ2-1; 9 nucleotides match TRBD2. This CDR3 has 15 amino acids. With V trimmed by 1 base and J by 8 bases, 6 bases remained unmatched. Germline values: CDR1 MDHEN, CDR2 SYDVKM. The CDR3 DNA sequence: TGTGCCAGCAGTTTATCGGGCGGGGGGGCCTATGAGCAGTTCTTC. This translates into CASSLSGGGAYEQFF.

V gene TRBV24-1 combines with J gene TRBJ2-2, with 7 bases aligning to TRBD1. V shed 9 bases, J shed 0 bases, and the junction held 0 bases outside the gene matches. The CDR3 covers 13 residues. Germline CDR1 is KGHDR and CDR2 is SFDVKD. For the CDR3, the DNA is TGTGCCACCGGGACAGCGAACACCGGGGAGCTGTTTTTT. Its protein is CATGTANTGELFF.

This clone was seen a handful of times. The CDR3 region is CASSLPTQGTSTYEQYF. CDR3 bases: TGTGCCAGCAGTCTACCGACACAGGGGACCTCGACCTACGAGCAGTACTTC. The V gene is TRBV28, the J gene TRBJ2-7, with TRBD1 identical over 7 bases. The CDR3 totals 17 residues. Trimming cost V 5 bases and J 2 bases; bases outside gene matches: 15. Germline CDR1 is MDHEN and CDR2 is SYDVKM.

For this clone: At the DNA level, this CDR3 is encoded by other sequences in the same sample as well. The gene calls are TRBV7-2 and TRBJ2-1, with no clear D. CDR3 length: 15 residues. Trimming shortened V by 1 base and J by 0 bases, and 7 bases separated the two germline ends. Germline V gene lookup returns CDR1 SGHTA and CDR2 FQGNSA. This CDR3 reads CASSLDSSSYNEQFF. As DNA, the CDR3 is TGTGCCAGCAGCTTAGATTCCAGCTCCTACAATGAGCAGTTCTTC.